Listed below are T cell receptor beta chains from one sample, sequenced in a study of OX40 agonist ivuxolimab in advanced cancers. Assay: immunoSEQ multiplex PCR; the TCRdb copy retains only in-frame clones and omits some. The sample consists of around 30,000 clones, 90% of them appearing once. Sample: CD4+ or CD8+ T cells sorted from blood, taken in a trial of the OX40 agonist ivuxolimab. The origin of the receptors is an adult with an advanced solid tumor such as melanoma, head and neck, liver or kidney cancer. The CDR3 runs from the conserved cysteine through the conserved F or W. A D gene is named only where the DNA matches it firmly. A row's size may be missing; if present it is once, few, many or a size class.

cdr3_aa: CASSQGPGRRGDGELFF; cdr3_nt: TGCGCCAGCAGCCAAGGCCCCGGGAGAAGGGGGGACGGGGAGCTGTTTTTT; cdr3_length: 17; j_call: TRBJ2-2; clone_size: NA; v_call: TRBV4-1; d_call: NA
cdr3_aa: CASSLLMGGFTEAFF; cdr3_nt: TGTGCCAGCAGCCTACTAATGGGGGGGTTCACTGAAGCTTTCTTT; cdr3_length: 15; j_call: TRBJ1-1; clone_size: NA; v_call: TRBV7-9; d_call: NA
cdr3_aa: CASRDGLTYNEQFF; cdr3_nt: TGTGCCAGTAGGGACGGTTTGACGTACAATGAGCAGTTCTTC; cdr3_length: 14; j_call: TRBJ2-1; clone_size: NA; v_call: TRBV19; d_call: NA
cdr3_aa: CASSDRLGDEQYF; cdr3_nt: TGTGCCAGCAGTGATCGTCTCGGGGATGAGCAGTACTTC; cdr3_length: 13; j_call: TRBJ2-5; clone_size: NA; v_call: TRBV25-1; d_call: NA
cdr3_aa: CAIREIPGTSGREQFF; cdr3_nt: TGTGCCATCAGAGAAATTCCTGGGACTAGCGGGCGTGAGCAGTTCTTC; cdr3_length: 16; j_call: TRBJ2-1; clone_size: NA; v_call: TRBV10-3; d_call: TRBD2
cdr3_aa: CAISDRGGYEQYF; cdr3_nt: TGTGCCATCAGTGATCGGGGAGGCTACGAGCAGTACTTC; cdr3_length: 13; j_call: TRBJ2-7; clone_size: NA; v_call: TRBV10-3; d_call: NA
cdr3_aa: CASSDLYEQYF; cdr3_nt: TGTGCCAGCAGTGACCTCTACGAGCAGTACTTC; cdr3_length: 11; j_call: TRBJ2-7; clone_size: NA; v_call: TRBV25-1; d_call: NA
cdr3_aa: CASSEFGVYYGYTF; cdr3_nt: TGTGCCAGCAGTGAATTCGGGGTATACTATGGCTACACCTTC; cdr3_length: 14; j_call: TRBJ1-2; clone_size: NA; v_call: TRBV25-1; d_call: NA
cdr3_aa: CASSQGLAGNYEQYF; cdr3_nt: TGCGCCAGCAGCCAAGGACTAGCGGGGAACTACGAGCAGTACTTC; cdr3_length: 15; j_call: TRBJ2-7; clone_size: NA; v_call: TRBV4-1; d_call: TRBD2
cdr3_aa: CASSLLLGQETQYF; cdr3_nt: TGTGCCAGCAGCCTACTACTAGGCCAAGAGACCCAGTACTTC; cdr3_length: 14; j_call: TRBJ2-5; clone_size: NA; v_call: TRBV7-9; d_call: NA
cdr3_aa: CSVDPWETGGLYGYTF; cdr3_nt: TGCAGCGTTGACCCCTGGGAGACAGGGGGCTTATATGGCTACACCTTC; cdr3_length: 16; j_call: TRBJ1-2; clone_size: NA; v_call: TRBV29-1; d_call: TRBD1
cdr3_aa: CASLKATGGSKNIQYF; cdr3_nt: TGTGCCAGCCTTAAAGCGACAGGGGGTAGCAAAAACATTCAGTACTTC; cdr3_length: 16; j_call: TRBJ2-4; clone_size: once; v_call: TRBV5-6; d_call: TRBD1
cdr3_aa: CASSSGSLFEQFF; cdr3_nt: TGTGCCAGCAGTAGCGGGAGTCTCTTCGAGCAGTTCTTC; cdr3_length: 13; j_call: TRBJ2-1; clone_size: NA; v_call: TRBV7-6; d_call: TRBD2
cdr3_aa: CASSPGTFGNTIYF; cdr3_nt: TGTGCCAGCAGCCCCGGGACATTTGGAAACACCATATATTTT; cdr3_length: 14; j_call: TRBJ1-3; clone_size: NA; v_call: TRBV5-6; d_call: NA
cdr3_aa: CASSLPTGNRETQYF; cdr3_nt: TGTGCCAGCAGCTTACCGACAGGGAATCGGGAGACCCAGTACTTC; cdr3_length: 15; j_call: TRBJ2-5; clone_size: NA; v_call: TRBV5-8; d_call: TRBD1
cdr3_aa: CASSSSGLAEGGELFF; cdr3_nt: TGTGCCAGCAGCTCGTCGGGACTAGCGGAGGGCGGGGAGCTGTTTTTT; cdr3_length: 16; j_call: TRBJ2-2; clone_size: once; v_call: TRBV7-9; d_call: TRBD2
cdr3_aa: CASSEIVEARDTEAFF; cdr3_nt: TGTGCCAGCAGTGAGATAGTGGAGGCCCGGGACACTGAAGCTTTCTTT; cdr3_length: 16; j_call: TRBJ1-1; clone_size: NA; v_call: TRBV2; d_call: NA
cdr3_aa: CASSLIGLAGDEQYF; cdr3_nt: TGTGCCAGCAGCTTAATTGGACTAGCGGGAGACGAGCAGTACTTC; cdr3_length: 15; j_call: TRBJ2-7; clone_size: NA; v_call: TRBV5-6; d_call: TRBD2
cdr3_aa: CASSLGPTEAFF; cdr3_nt: TGTGCCAGCAGCTTAGGACCCACTGAAGCTTTCTTT; cdr3_length: 12; j_call: TRBJ1-1; clone_size: NA; v_call: TRBV7-9; d_call: NA
cdr3_aa: CASSVRDSYEQYF; cdr3_nt: TGTGCCAGTAGTGTCCGGGACAGCTACGAGCAGTACTTC; cdr3_length: 13; j_call: TRBJ2-7; clone_size: NA; v_call: TRBV19; d_call: TRBD1
cdr3_aa: CASSLEQGFSYNEQFF; cdr3_nt: TGTGCCAGCAGCTTGGAACAGGGCTTTTCCTACAATGAGCAGTTCTTC; cdr3_length: 16; j_call: TRBJ2-1; clone_size: few; v_call: TRBV7-2; d_call: NA
cdr3_aa: CASSLDQLGGYGYTF; cdr3_nt: TGTGCCAGCAGCTTAGATCAGCTGGGGGGCTATGGCTACACCTTC; cdr3_length: 15; j_call: TRBJ1-2; clone_size: NA; v_call: TRBV11-2; d_call: NA
cdr3_aa: CASSRTGAGEQFF; cdr3_nt: TGTGCCAGCAGCCGCACAGGGGCGGGTGAGCAGTTCTTC; cdr3_length: 13; j_call: TRBJ2-1; clone_size: NA; v_call: TRBV28; d_call: TRBD1
cdr3_aa: CASSSGRSVYTEAFF; cdr3_nt: TGTGCCAGCAGCTCAGGACGGTCGGTTTACACTGAAGCTTTCTTT; cdr3_length: 15; j_call: TRBJ1-1; clone_size: NA; v_call: TRBV11-1; d_call: NA
cdr3_aa: CASSLETENEKLFF; cdr3_nt: TGTGCCAGCAGCTTAGAAACAGAGAATGAAAAACTGTTTTTT; cdr3_length: 14; j_call: TRBJ1-4; clone_size: once; v_call: TRBV7-8; d_call: NA
cdr3_aa: CASSHLTGGYEQYF; cdr3_nt: TGCGCCAGCAGCCACTTGACAGGGGGTTACGAGCAGTACTTC; cdr3_length: 14; j_call: TRBJ2-7; clone_size: NA; v_call: TRBV4-1; d_call: TRBD1
cdr3_aa: CASSSFFTDTQYF; cdr3_nt: TGTGCCAGCAGTTCTTTTTTCACAGATACGCAGTATTTT; cdr3_length: 13; j_call: TRBJ2-3; clone_size: NA; v_call: TRBV7-2; d_call: NA
cdr3_aa: CASSSRTGLEAFF; cdr3_nt: TGTGCCAGCAGCTCCAGGACAGGGTTAGAAGCTTTCTTT; cdr3_length: 13; j_call: TRBJ1-1; clone_size: NA; v_call: TRBV7-6; d_call: TRBD1
cdr3_aa: CASSPEPRGIVTGELFF; cdr3_nt: TGTGCCAGCAGCCCGGAGCCCAGGGGCATAGTTACTGGGGAGCTGTTTTTT; cdr3_length: 17; j_call: TRBJ2-2; clone_size: NA; v_call: TRBV7-9; d_call: NA
cdr3_aa: CASSFEVAGNTDTQYF; cdr3_nt: TGTGCCAGCAGCTTCGAGGTAGCGGGAAACACAGATACGCAGTATTTT; cdr3_length: 16; j_call: TRBJ2-3; clone_size: NA; v_call: TRBV7-2; d_call: TRBD2
cdr3_aa: CASSQEIGEEETQYF; cdr3_nt: TGTGCCAGCAGCCAGGAGATAGGGGAAGAAGAGACCCAGTACTTC; cdr3_length: 15; j_call: TRBJ2-5; clone_size: NA; v_call: TRBV7-7; d_call: NA
cdr3_aa: CASSQTWTGKIYNEQFF; cdr3_nt: TGTGCCAGCAGCCAGACCTGGACAGGAAAGATTTACAATGAGCAGTTCTTC; cdr3_length: 17; j_call: TRBJ2-1; clone_size: NA; v_call: TRBV7-9; d_call: TRBD1
cdr3_aa: CASSSRGSWETQYF; cdr3_nt: TGTGCCAGCAGCTCCCGAGGGAGTTGGGAGACCCAGTACTTC; cdr3_length: 14; j_call: TRBJ2-5; clone_size: NA; v_call: TRBV13; d_call: NA
cdr3_aa: CASSVGGDTQYF; cdr3_nt: TGTGCCAGCAGCGTAGGAGGAGATACGCAGTATTTT; cdr3_length: 12; j_call: TRBJ2-3; clone_size: NA; v_call: TRBV9; d_call: NA
cdr3_aa: CASSGRRGEGLETQYF; cdr3_nt: TGTGCCAGCAGCGGGCGGCGCGGGGAGGGCCTCGAGACCCAGTACTTC; cdr3_length: 16; j_call: TRBJ2-5; clone_size: NA; v_call: TRBV11-2; d_call: TRBD2
cdr3_aa: CASSSPPGQYKNIQYF; cdr3_nt: TGTGCCAGCAGCTCGCCTCCGGGACAGTACAAAAACATTCAGTACTTC; cdr3_length: 16; j_call: TRBJ2-4; clone_size: NA; v_call: TRBV5-4; d_call: TRBD1
cdr3_aa: CASSVDLRNNEQFF; cdr3_nt: TGTGCCAGCAGCGTAGACCTTAGGAACAATGAGCAGTTCTTC; cdr3_length: 14; j_call: TRBJ2-1; clone_size: NA; v_call: TRBV9; d_call: NA
cdr3_aa: CASSHTYAEAFF; cdr3_nt: TGTGCCAGCAGTCATACCTACGCTGAAGCTTTCTTT; cdr3_length: 12; j_call: TRBJ1-1; clone_size: NA; v_call: TRBV13; d_call: NA
cdr3_aa: CASSFTRQGSNNEQFF; cdr3_nt: TGTGCCAGCAGCTTCACAAGACAGGGGAGCAACAATGAGCAGTTCTTC; cdr3_length: 16; j_call: TRBJ2-1; clone_size: NA; v_call: TRBV7-9; d_call: TRBD1
cdr3_aa: CATSGARSQETQYF; cdr3_nt: TGTGCCACCAGCGGAGCGAGGAGCCAAGAGACCCAGTACTTC; cdr3_length: 14; j_call: TRBJ2-5; clone_size: NA; v_call: TRBV15; d_call: NA
cdr3_aa: CASSVGDSLAGNTEAFF; cdr3_nt: TGTGCCAGCAGCGTGGGGGACAGCCTCGCGGGGAACACTGAAGCTTTCTTT; cdr3_length: 17; j_call: TRBJ1-1; clone_size: once; v_call: TRBV9; d_call: TRBD1
cdr3_aa: CASSQDFHNEQFF; cdr3_nt: TGCGCCAGCAGCCAAGATTTTCATAATGAGCAGTTCTTC; cdr3_length: 13; j_call: TRBJ2-1; clone_size: NA; v_call: TRBV5-5; d_call: NA
cdr3_aa: CASSLAGVGSSYEQYF; cdr3_nt: TGTGCCAGCAGCTTAGCGGGTGTAGGGAGCTCCTACGAGCAGTACTTC; cdr3_length: 16; j_call: TRBJ2-7; clone_size: NA; v_call: TRBV7-8; d_call: NA
cdr3_aa: CASSPRGGLNTGELFF; cdr3_nt: TGTGCCAGCAGCCCCCGCGGGGGGCTCAACACCGGGGAGCTGTTTTTT; cdr3_length: 16; j_call: TRBJ2-2; clone_size: NA; v_call: TRBV7-9; d_call: TRBD2
cdr3_aa: CASSSVSSGRTTDTQYF; cdr3_nt: TGCGCCAGCAGCTCCGTTTCTAGCGGGAGGACCACAGATACGCAGTATTTT; cdr3_length: 17; j_call: TRBJ2-3; clone_size: NA; v_call: TRBV5-1; d_call: TRBD2
cdr3_aa: CASSYNTGEGYTF; cdr3_nt: TGTGCCAGCAGCTACAATACAGGGGAGGGCTACACCTTC; cdr3_length: 13; j_call: TRBJ1-2; clone_size: NA; v_call: TRBV6-5; d_call: TRBD1
cdr3_aa: CAISDLGLGSYNEQFF; cdr3_nt: TGTGCCATCAGTGACCTTGGGTTGGGATCCTACAATGAGCAGTTCTTC; cdr3_length: 16; j_call: TRBJ2-1; clone_size: NA; v_call: TRBV10-3; d_call: NA
cdr3_aa: CASSQASGSTDEQFF; cdr3_nt: TGCGCCAGCAGCCAAGCTAGCGGGAGTACAGATGAGCAGTTCTTC; cdr3_length: 15; j_call: TRBJ2-1; clone_size: NA; v_call: TRBV4-1; d_call: TRBD2
cdr3_aa: CAWSAGGAYEQYF; cdr3_nt: TGTGCCTGGAGCGCCGGTGGTGCCTACGAGCAGTACTTC; cdr3_length: 13; j_call: TRBJ2-7; clone_size: NA; v_call: TRBV30; d_call: NA
cdr3_aa: CASSPSGRGYYGYTF; cdr3_nt: TGTGCCAGCAGTCCTTCGGGCAGGGGGTATTATGGCTACACCTTC; cdr3_length: 15; j_call: TRBJ1-2; clone_size: NA; v_call: TRBV28; d_call: TRBD1
cdr3_aa: CASSLWTGDNEQFF; cdr3_nt: TGTGCCAGCAGTTTATGGACTGGCGATAATGAGCAGTTCTTC; cdr3_length: 14; j_call: TRBJ2-1; clone_size: NA; v_call: TRBV27; d_call: NA
cdr3_aa: CASSLEKKLFF; cdr3_nt: TGTGCCAGCAGCTTGGAGAAAAAACTGTTTTTT; cdr3_length: 11; j_call: TRBJ1-4; clone_size: NA; v_call: TRBV7-2; d_call: NA
cdr3_aa: CATAYTGNTEAFF; cdr3_nt: TGTGCCACCGCCTACACCGGGAACACTGAAGCTTTCTTT; cdr3_length: 13; j_call: TRBJ1-1; clone_size: few; v_call: TRBV19; d_call: NA
cdr3_aa: CASSSQGAFNYGYTF; cdr3_nt: TGTGCCAGCAGCTCACAGGGGGCGTTCAACTATGGCTACACCTTC; cdr3_length: 15; j_call: TRBJ1-2; clone_size: few; v_call: TRBV7-9; d_call: TRBD1
cdr3_aa: CASSDRAGLYGYTF; cdr3_nt: TGTGCCAGCAGTGATCGGGCGGGACTCTATGGCTACACCTTC; cdr3_length: 14; j_call: TRBJ1-2; clone_size: few; v_call: TRBV25-1; d_call: NA